This TCR beta chain was sequenced during a study of blood T cell repertoires in COVID-19. Study background: Acute-phase and convalescent COVID-19 samples originated in the United States, Italy and Spain. T cells, B-cell-depleted T cells, or PBMCs supplied cDNA or gDNA.

In the original analysis: It was from reference gene primer amplification that nucleated cell counts were estimated. Using immunoSEQ multiplex PCR, the repertoire was profiled, and TCRdb retains in-frame clones only, with some absent. V, J and clone size are those of that table, while D and trimming were read from the DNA. Among around 250,000 clones, roughly 89% were seen once, and the ten largest hold over 2%. Trimming removed 5 bases from V and 0 bases from J, with 11 bases in between. The length of the CDR3 is 15 residues. The V gene's germline CDR1 is SGHRS and CDR2 YFSETQ. Input material: peripheral blood. The receptor was isolated from a young man who had recovered from COVID-19. The chain is built from TRBV5-1 and TRBJ1-4; perhaps TRBD1 as D (5 bases). The CDR3 loop is CASSWTSATNEKLFF. CDR3 DNA: TGCGCCAGCAGTTGGACATCCGCAACTAATGAAAAACTGTTTTTT.